This TCR beta chain was identified in a study of response to subunit inactivated influenza vaccine. TCRdb fed the RT-PCR reads into MiXCR, producing one record per CDR3 protein. This repertoire shows about 800,000 distinct CDR3 sequences, 21% found once; its top ten account for 9.5% to 13%. Sequences were derived from PBMCs from blood, sampled 5 days after vaccination. The receptor was derived from a man in his forties or fifties who received an inactivated influenza vaccine.

The CDR3 spells CASSEWQGASNYGYTF. In DNA, the CDR3 is TGTGCCAGCAGTGAGTGGCAGGGGGCCTCTAACTATGGCTACACCTTC. The chain couples TRBV2 to TRBJ1-2; 8 positions match TRBD1. The CDR3 consists of 16 residues. V trimming: 3 bases; J trimming: 0 bases; junction bases outside the gene matches: 6. CDR1 is SNHLY, CDR2 FYNNEI, per germline.